This T cell receptor (beta chain) was observed in a study of OX40 agonist ivuxolimab in advanced cancers. TCRdb's table, derived via immunoSEQ multiplex PCR, lists solely in-frame clones and lacks some. The sample shows 60,000 to 75,000 clones, around 87% of them seen only once. This sample comprised CD4+ or CD8+ T cells sorted from blood, obtained in a trial of the OX40 agonist ivuxolimab. The sequence was obtained from an adult with an advanced solid tumor such as melanoma, head and neck, liver or kidney cancer.

The CDR3 sequence is CASSLTGTTYQPQHF. The CDR3 nucleotides are TGTGCCAGCAGTCTTACCGGGACTACCTATCAGCCCCAGCATTTT. The chain is built from TRBV6-6 and TRBJ1-5; perhaps TRBD1 as D (5 bases). Trimming cost V 5 bases and J 5 bases, with 16 bases left between them. This CDR3 contains 15 residues. Germline-derived CDR1 and CDR2 are MNHNY and SVGAGI (reference sequence).